Listed here are 20 T cell receptor beta chains from one sample, sequenced in a study of cytomegalovirus exposure and HLA in healthy donors. Primers included in the PCR were 60 Vbeta and 13 Jbeta primers. Only in-frame clones appear in the TCRdb table, and some are missing; sequencing was by immunoSEQ multiplex PCR. The table shows hundreds of thousands of clones, with around three quarters occurring only once. The sequencing input was PBMCs. All receptors come from a man aged 35 to 55 in good health and CMV-seronegative.

This clone appeared a few times. The chain employs TRBV27 and TRBJ2-7; 10 bases fit TRBD2. CDR3 length: 18 residues. Germline-derived CDR1 and CDR2 are MNHEY and SMNVEV (reference sequence). V was pared by 4 bases and J by 3 bases, with 15 bases of the junction left unmatched. CDR3 protein: CASSSTNDHSGRYYEQYF. The CDR3 bases are TGTGCCAGCAGTTCGACAAACGATCATAGCGGGAGGTACTACGAGCAGTACTTC.

The chain uses TRBV6-6 and TRBJ2-5, with 7 bases aligning to TRBD2. The last part of the DNA fits TRBJ2-7 better; the J call may be wrong. In germline, CDR1 is MNHNY, CDR2 SVGAGI (reference sequence). The length of the CDR3 is 13 residues. The CDR3: CASSKRESYEQYF. CDR3 bases: TGTGCCAGCAGTAAGCGGGAAAGCTACGAGCAGTACTTC.

V usage is TRBV14 and J usage is TRBJ1-1; 8 bases map to TRBD1. Germline V CDR1 and CDR2: SGHDN, FVKESK. V shed 3 bases and J 8 bases; nucleotides not matched to a gene: 5. This CDR3 is built from 13 residues. The CDR3 DNA sequence: TGTGCCAGCAGCCAGTACCGGACAGGGGAAGCTTTCTTT. Residues: CASSQYRTGEAFF.

The chain recombines TRBV4-1 with TRBJ1-5; D ambiguous. There are 15 residues in the CDR3. Germline V gene lookup returns CDR1 MGHRA and CDR2 YSYEKL. Trimming pared 0 bases from V and 1 base from J, leaving 7 bases between. Written as DNA, the CDR3 is TGCGCCAGCAGCCAAGATCTGTCCAGCAATCAGCCCCAGCATTTT. Its protein is CASSQDLSSNQPQHF.

A note on this clone: An end of the junction differs from the germline gene, which may be a read error. The genes are TRBV6-5 and TRBJ1-5, with 7 bases that match TRBD1. Germline CDR1 MNHEY, CDR2 SVGAGI. CDR3 length: 13 amino acids. Here the CDR3 reads CASAEGAGQSQHF. DNA of the CDR3: TGTGCCAGCGCCGAGGGGGCGGGTCAGTCCCAGCATTTT.

The V and J genes are TRBV7-6 and TRBJ2-7, with TRBD2 as a possible D gene (6 bases). The CDR3 consists of 14 residues. Trimming took off 1 base at V and 5 bases at J, with 12 bases between the two ends. Looked up from germline, CDR1 is SGHVS and CDR2 is FNYEAQ. CDR3 nucleotide sequence: TGTGCCAGCAGCTTAGAAGGATCGGGGGACGAGCAGTACTTC. Residues: CASSLEGSGDEQYF.

This clone was detected once. This chain uses TRBV11-1 with TRBJ2-3; TRBD2 might be the D (5 bases). V lost 5 bases and J 6 bases, leaving 15 bases between the germline ends. The CDR3 contains 14 residues. Germline V lookup: CDR1 SGHAT, CDR2 FQDESV (reference sequence). CDR3 nucleotides: TGTGCCAGCAGCCAAGCGGTTCGGAGGGATACGCAGTATTTT. Its translation is CASSQAVRRDTQYF.

This clone was counted a few times. The chain is built from TRBV7-9 and TRBJ2-5; TRBD2 matches at 10 bases. The CDR3 is made up of 16 amino acids. V shed 5 bases, J shed 0 bases, and the junction held 6 bases outside the gene matches. Per germline, CDR1 SEHNR and CDR2 FQNEAQ (reference sequence). CDR3 residues: CASSPAGGAYQETQYF. The DNA of the CDR3 is TGTGCCAGCAGCCCAGCGGGGGGGGCCTACCAAGAGACCCAGTACTTC. Together with reference TRBV7-9 and TRBJ2-5, the CDR3 gives the full variable domain: DTGVSQNPRHKITKRGQNVTFRCDPISEHNRLYWYRQTLGQGPEFLTYFQNEAQLEKSRLLSDRFSAERPKGSFSTLEIQRTEQGDSAMYLCASSPAGGAYQETQYFGPGTRLLVL.

This clone appeared a few times. The chain is built from TRBV2 and TRBJ2-2; the match to TRBD2 covers 9 bases. The CDR3 consists of 16 residues. CDR1 is SNHLY and CDR2 is FYNNEI in the germline V gene. J was trimmed by 7 bases and V by 2 bases; bases with no gene match: 8. In nucleotides, the CDR3 is TGTGCCAGCAGTGAACGGGCGGGAGGGCAAAGCGGGGAGCTGTTTTTT. Translated, it gives CASSERAGGQSGELFF. Drawing the rest from reference TRBV2 and TRBJ2-2, the complete variable domain is EPEVTQTPSHQVTQMGQEVILRCVPISNHLYFYWYRQILGQKVEFLVSFYNNEISEKSEIFDDQFSVERPDGSNFTLKIRSTKLEDSAMYFCASSERAGGQSGELFFGEGSRLTVL.

This chain links TRBV5-4 with TRBJ1-1; no definite D call. Germline V gene sequence: CDR1 SGHNT, CDR2 YYREEE (reference sequence). The V end was cut by 0 bases, the J end by 4 bases, with 7 bases between. This CDR3 is built from 13 residues. CDR3 DNA sequence: TGTGCCAGCAGCTTGGCCGAGGGCACTGAAGCTTTCTTT. It encodes CASSLAEGTEAFF.

A few counts support this clone. This chain uses TRBV5-4 with TRBJ2-1; TRBD2 might be the D (6 bases). This CDR3 region has 12 residues. Germline loops: CDR1 SGHNT, CDR2 YYREEE (reference sequence). Trimming removed 7 bases from V and 1 base from J, with 6 bases in between. The CDR3 coding sequence is TGTGCCAGCGGGAGGTCCTACAATGAGCAGTTCTTC. This sequence encodes CASGRSYNEQFF. The complete variable domain, with remaining parts taken from reference TRBV5-4 and TRBJ2-1, reads ETGVTQSPTHLIKTRGQQVTLRCSSQSGHNTVSWYQQALGQGPQFIFQYYREEENGRGNFPPRFSGLQFPNYSSELNVNALELDDSALYLCASGRSYNEQFFGPGTRLTVL.

V is TRBV7-3 and J is TRBJ2-2; the D is unclear. Trimming removed 2 bases from V and 0 bases from J, with 13 bases in between. Germline V lookup: CDR1 SGHTA, CDR2 FQGTGA. The CDR3 spans 17 residues. CDR3 amino acids: CASSLASAIPNTGELFF. Here the CDR3 DNA reads TGTGCCAGCAGCTTAGCCAGCGCCATACCGAACACCGGGGAGCTGTTTTTT. The whole variable domain, remainder taken from reference TRBV7-3 and TRBJ2-2, is GAGVSQTPSNKVTEKGKYVELRCDPISGHTALYWYRQSLGQGPEFLIYFQGTGAADDSGLPNDRFFAVRPEGSVSTLKIQRTERGDSAVYLCASSLASAIPNTGELFFGEGSRLTVL.

The J gene is TRBJ1-4, the V gene TRBV28; D is ambiguous. CDR1 is MDHEN and CDR2 is SYDVKM in the germline V gene. V lost 1 base and J 2 bases, leaving 8 bases between the germline ends. This CDR3 has 15 amino acids. The CDR3 here is CASSLSAGTNEKLFF. DNA of the CDR3: TGTGCCAGCAGTTTATCTGCGGGGACTAATGAAAAACTGTTTTTT.

CDR3 region: CASRLAGGHEQYF. The CDR3 DNA follows: TGTGCCAGCAGGTTGGCAGGGGGTCACGAGCAGTACTTC. The gene calls are TRBV7-2 and TRBJ2-7; the match to TRBD1 covers 7 bases. The CDR3 runs 13 residues. Looked up from germline, CDR1 is SGHTA and CDR2 is FQGNSA. The V segment lost 6 bases and the J segment 5 bases; nucleotides outside the gene matches: 7.

The rearrangement uses TRBV10-1 and TRBJ2-7; 7 bases line up with TRBD1. Trimming cost V 4 bases and J 5 bases; bases outside gene matches: 5. Germline V gives CDR1 WNHNN, CDR2 SYGVQD (reference sequence). There are 13 residues in the CDR3. The chain's CDR3 is CASSATGNNEQYF. In DNA, the CDR3 is TGCGCCAGCAGTGCGACAGGGAACAACGAGCAGTACTTC.

The chain joins TRBV6-1 to TRBJ1-4; TRBD1 matches at 9 bases. This CDR3 comprises 14 residues. J gave up 8 bases and V 6 bases, and 7 bases lay outside the gene matches. Germline loops: CDR1 MNHNS, CDR2 SASEGT. CDR3 coding DNA: TGTGCCAGCAGAAGGACAGGGGTTTTAGAAAAACTGTTTTTT. Protein: CASRRTGVLEKLFF.

The V gene is TRBV7-2, the J gene TRBJ1-5; perhaps TRBD1 as D (6 bases). V lost 0 bases and J lost 6, with 12 bases in between. CDR1 and CDR2 (germline): SGHTA, FQGNSA. The CDR3 length is 15 residues. The CDR3 region has the DNA TGTGCCAGCAGCTTAGCGGGGGGGCGCGTTCAGCCCCAGCATTTT. Protein product: CASSLAGGRVQPQHF.

This clone has only one observation. The chain joins TRBV5-1 to TRBJ2-3; tentatively, D is TRBD1 (6 bases). Germline CDR1 and CDR2: SGHRS and YFSETQ. This CDR3 is built from 14 residues. V dropped 3 bases and J dropped 2 bases, with 10 bases sitting between them. The CDR3 DNA reads as TGCGCCAGCAGCTCCGGACAGACCACAGATACGCAGTATTTT. It codes for CASSSGQTTDTQYF. The full variable domain, with the rest looked up from reference TRBV5-1 and TRBJ2-3, is KAGVTQTPRYLIKTRGQQVTLSCSPISGHRSVSWYQQTPGQGLQFLFEYFSETQRNKGNFPGRFSGRQFSNSRSEMNVSTLELGDSALYLCASSSGQTTDTQYFGPGTRLTVL.

This clone was observed a single time. The rearrangement links TRBV12-5 to TRBJ1-2; 7 positions agree with TRBD1. Germline lookup yields CDR1 LGHNT and CDR2 FRNRAP. The CDR3 totals 14 residues. Unmatched junction bases numbered 5, after V lost 6 bases and J lost 1 base. The CDR3 loop is CASGSGQLNYGYTF. The DNA for the CDR3 is TGTGCTAGTGGCTCGGGACAGCTTAACTATGGCTACACCTTC.

V gene TRBV29-1 combines with J gene TRBJ2-5; TRBD1 aligns across 9 bases. Gene TRBJ2-7 matches the end of the DNA better, so the J call may be wrong. The CDR3 is made up of 11 amino acids. CDR1 SQVTM and CDR2 ANQGSEA come from the germline V gene. DNA of the CDR3: TGCAGCGTCAACAGGGGGCACGAGCAGTACTTC. The encoded protein is CSVNRGHEQYF.